The clone carrying this T cell receptor (beta chain) is a singleton in its sample. The sample is drawn from a study of shared clonotypes between healthy human individuals. The CDR3 has 16 amino acids. The V segment lost 3 bases and the J segment 0 bases; nucleotides outside the gene matches: 3. CDR1 SGHVS and CDR2 FNYEAQ come from the germline V gene. TCRdb keeps only in-frame clones here, not all; method: immunoSEQ multiplex PCR. This table holds 1.5 million to 2.5 million clones, roughly 95% found once. Terminally differentiated effector memory CD45RA+ cells were left out of the naive CD8 fraction, which was CD45RO-negative and positively selected for CCR7.

Sequencing was carried out using naive CD8+ T cells sorted from blood. The TCR was taken from a man between 18 and 29 years old in good health. The chain uses TRBV7-6 and TRBJ2-1; 9 nucleotides line up with TRBD2. This CDR3 is CASSFSGGNSYNEQFF. The CDR3 DNA sequence: TGTGCCAGCAGCTTTAGCGGGGGCAACTCCTACAATGAGCAGTTCTTC.